This TCR beta chain came from a study of T cell repertoires in cytomegalovirus infection. Of note for this clonotype: What it recognizes is unknown.

Points from the study as a whole: HLA-C-restricted, CMV-specific TCR beta clonotypes were dominant ex vivo.

Looked up from germline, CDR1 is MNHEY and CDR2 is SMNVEV (reference sequence). This CDR3 is 16 amino acids long. Trimming removed 5 bases from V and 0 bases from J; junction bases left unmatched: 5. TCRdb re-derived calls from the reads in MiXCR, one entry per CDR3 protein. The data hold about 150,000 distinct CDR3 sequences, with about 25% observed a single time. The sequencing input was PBMCs. This receptor was obtained from a human donor in good health (CMV status not recorded). Some clones in this sample may be carry-over from other donors' samples. V usage is TRBV27 and J usage is TRBJ2-1, with 9 bases lining up with TRBD2. The CDR3 loop is CASSPELAGSYNEQFF. In DNA, the CDR3 is TGTGCCAGCAGTCCCGAACTAGCGGGCTCCTACAATGAGCAGTTCTTC.